The clone carrying this T cell receptor beta chain was seen repeatedly, ten times or more. The antigen remains undetermined. Specified time point: newly diagnosed GD, antithyroid drugs for less than 3 months. PBMC-derived RNA was used for the TCR library. This sample was taken from a study of regulatory T cells in long-lasting Graves disease. Study background: Freshly diagnosed Graves' patients had used antithyroid drugs for under 3 months. General study results and limits: Favoring TRBV28, TRBJ1-2 and TRBJ2-5 was a feature seen in persistent disease.

Combining iRepertoire HTBI primers with Arm-PCR of CDR3 regions, the authors built TCR beta libraries. MiXCR, run by TCRdb on the multiplex PCR reads, gives a single entry per CDR3 protein. This table holds 550,000 to 700,000 distinct CDR3 sequences, roughly 16% found once. V trimming: 7 bases; J trimming: 4 bases; junction bases outside the gene matches: 7. The CDR3 spans 15 residues. Germline CDR1 reads DFQATT; CDR2 reads SNEGSKA (reference sequence). This same sample was also taken into another study, of T cells in Graves' hyperthyroidism and ophthalmopathy. This second study notes: Used for diagnoses were clinical symptoms, serum thyroxine and TRAb, thyroid ultrasound and orbital computed tomography.

The chain joins TRBV20-1 to TRBJ2-3; 14 bases match TRBD2. Material: peripheral blood mononuclear cells (PBMCs), obtained at new diagnosis, from a patient treated with antithyroid drugs. The clonotype originates from a man aged 18 to 29 with Graves disease. This CDR3 is CSGTGLAGVADTQYF. CDR3 bases: TGCAGTGGGACGGGACTAGCGGGAGTAGCAGATACGCAGTATTTT.